The clone carrying this TCR beta chain was recorded at least ten times. No antigen is known for it. As processed by the authors: Clinicopathological groups supplied CDR3 differences that were used to build a distant-metastasis classifier for papillary thyroid cancer. TCRdb re-called clones via MiXCR from the PCR reads. In this record, the V and J calls reflect TCRdb's handling and not the investigators' own analysis. The sample lists 20,000 to 25,000 clones, about 20% occurring once. These data are taken from a study of metastatic and nonmetastatic thyroid tumors. Study-level information: Peripheral blood and tumor or nodule samples from malignant and benign thyroid patients were compared.

Thyroid surgery was performed in patients who had received no treatment beforehand. Study-wide findings and caveats: Versus benign nodules, malignant thyroid tumors reportedly had significantly higher TCR beta diversity, in blood and tumor.

CDR3 length: 15 amino acids. With 6 bases clipped from V and 2 bases from J, the junction kept 5 bases outside the gene matches. CDR1 is SGHNT and CDR2 is YYREEE in the germline V gene (reference sequence). Sequences were obtained from blood. The TCR was taken from a female donor with papillary thyroid cancer or a benign thyroid nodule (not recorded which). Some clones in this sample may be carry-over from other donors' samples. The chain is built from TRBV5-4 and TRBJ2-6; 7 bases line up with TRBD1. The DNA for the CDR3 is TGTGCCAGCACCAGAAGGGGGCCTGGGGCCAACGTCCTGACTTTC. Its protein product is CASTRRGPGANVLTF.